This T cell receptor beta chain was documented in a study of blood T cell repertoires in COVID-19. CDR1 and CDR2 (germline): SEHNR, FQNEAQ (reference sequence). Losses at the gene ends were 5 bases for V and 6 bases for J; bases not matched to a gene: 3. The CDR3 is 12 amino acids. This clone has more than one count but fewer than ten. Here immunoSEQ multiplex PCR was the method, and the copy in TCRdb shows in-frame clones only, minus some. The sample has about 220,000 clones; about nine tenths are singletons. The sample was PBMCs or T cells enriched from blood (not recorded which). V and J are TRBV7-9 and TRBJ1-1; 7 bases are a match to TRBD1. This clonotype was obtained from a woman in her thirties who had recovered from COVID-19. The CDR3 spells CASSTDRPEAFF. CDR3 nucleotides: TGTGCCAGCAGCACGGACAGGCCTGAAGCTTTCTTT.